Presented here are 9 T cell receptor beta chains from one specimen sequenced in a study of CD8 T cells in ankylosing spondylitis. Their antigen targets remain unknown. TCRdb re-analysed the 5' RACE reads in MiXCR, keeping a single row per CDR3 protein. The sample has 200,000 to 250,000 distinct CDR3 sequences; 7% to 8% are singletons. Study-wide findings and caveats: Seemingly distinctive of ankylosing spondylitis blood was a TCR beta motif formed by eight highly homologous variants.

The source material was blood, either unsorted or a sorted T cell fraction (not recorded which). These TCRs come from a male donor with ankylosing spondylitis.

This clonotype appeared many times. For the CDR3, the DNA is TGTGCCAGCAGTTACCCCGGGGAGGGGGCAGACAATGAGCAGTTCTTC. The encoded protein is CASSYPGEGADNEQFF. The rearrangement links TRBV6-5 to TRBJ2-1; D may correspond to TRBD1 or TRBD2 (7 bases each). Germline assignment: CDR1 MNHEY and CDR2 SVGAGI. The CDR3 spans 16 residues. V lost 2 bases to trimming and J lost 5 bases, with 16 bases between them.

Many counts were recorded for this clonotype. The chain uses TRBV9 and TRBJ2-3; TRBD2 matches at 7 bases. Germline values: CDR1 SGDLS, CDR2 YYNGEE. This CDR3 is 15 amino acids long. The junction had 6 bases not matched to a gene; V was cut back by 0 bases and J by 5 bases. CDR3 nucleotide sequence: TGTGCCAGCAGCGTAGCTCTGGGGGGGGGAGATACGCAGTATTTT. Translation: CASSVALGGGDTQYF.

At least ten counts were recorded for this clonotype. The gene calls are TRBV12-3 or TRBV12-4 and TRBJ1-1; 7 positions match TRBD1. The V segment lost 6 bases and the J segment 3 bases; nucleotides outside the gene matches: 7. The CDR3 totals 14 residues. The CDR3 nucleotides are TGTGCCAGCAGCCTGGGACAGTGGTACACTGAAGCTTTCTTT. Amino acids: CASSLGQWYTEAFF.

This clonotype was found a few times. J is TRBJ2-7 and V is TRBV20-1; D gene unclear. Per the germline V gene, CDR1 is DFQATT and CDR2 is SNEGSKA (reference sequence). The V end lost 3 bases, the J end lost 0 bases, and 9 bases lay between the germline ends. This CDR3 is 13 amino acids long. This CDR3 reads CSASGRSSYEQYF. CDR3 nucleotides: TGCAGTGCTAGTGGCAGGAGCTCCTACGAGCAGTACTTC.

In this sample, this clonotype turned up many times. V is TRBV12-3 or TRBV12-4 and J is TRBJ1-1; the D gene is possibly TRBD1 (5 bases). The ends were cut back, 3 bases at V and 5 bases at J, with 10 bases in the middle. CDR3 length: 13 amino acids. The CDR3 nucleotides are TGTGCCAGCAGTTTCGCAGGGAGGACTGAAGCTTTCTTT. Translating it yields CASSFAGRTEAFF.

V gene TRBV4-3 combines with J gene TRBJ1-1; TRBD1 matches at 7 bases. CDR1 LGHNA and CDR2 YSLEER come from the germline V gene. This CDR3 contains 15 residues. Losses at the gene ends were 2 bases for V and 1 base for J; bases not matched to a gene: 4. The CDR3 bases are TGCGCCAGCAGCCAACTCACAGGGGCGAACACTGAAGCTTTCTTT. It encodes CASSQLTGANTEAFF.

This clonotype was picked up many times. The chain has TRBV19 and TRBJ2-7; TRBD2 matches 7 bases. The CDR3 spans 14 residues. Germline loops: CDR1 LNHDA, CDR2 SQIVND (reference sequence). With 10 bases clipped from V and 3 bases from J, the junction kept 12 bases outside the gene matches. The CDR3, as DNA: TGTGCCACCAAATTGGCTAGCGGTTACTACGAGCAGTACTTC. Translating gives CATKLASGYYEQYF.

This clonotype has at least ten counts. The chain carries TRBV4-1 and TRBJ1-2, with D possibly being TRBD1 (5 bases). The CDR3 has 15 amino acids. Germline V CDR1 and CDR2: MGHRA, YSYEKL. V lost 3 bases and J 2 bases, leaving 13 bases between the germline ends. CDR3 sequence reads: CASSQGRTANYGYTF. CDR3 sequence (DNA): TGCGCCAGCAGCCAGGGACGGACGGCAAACTATGGCTACACCTTC.

There are many counts of this clonotype. The chain carries TRBV5-6 and TRBJ2-2; D is tentatively TRBD1 or TRBD2 (5 bases each). This CDR3 spans 17 amino acids. V lost 0 bases and J lost 0, with 12 bases in between. Germline V gene lookup returns CDR1 SGHDT and CDR2 YYEEEE. The CDR3 nucleotides read TGTGCCAGCAGCTTGGCCAGGCTGGGGGCGAACACCGGGGAGCTGTTTTTT. It codes for CASSLARLGANTGELFF.